Following are 30 T cell receptor beta chains from one sample sequenced in a study of cytomegalovirus exposure and HLA in healthy donors. Use of 60 Vbeta and 13 Jbeta primers characterized the PCR. TCRdb's copy holds only in-frame clones and misses some; the assay was immunoSEQ multiplex PCR. This sample carries approximately 110,000 clones, about 68% of them seen once, and the ten largest clones take around 4%. The material sequenced was PBMCs. These receptors were obtained from a man aged 30-40 years in good health and CMV-seropositive.

Written as DNA, the CDR3 is TGTGCCACCACCATAGACAGTAACTATGGCTACACCTTC. Translation gives CATTIDSNYGYTF. The chain is built from TRBV15 and TRBJ1-2; D is possibly TRBD1 (5 bases). The germline V gene encodes CDR1 LNHNV and CDR2 YYDKDF (reference sequence). This CDR3 region has 13 residues. V dropped 7 bases and J dropped 1 base, with 10 bases sitting between them. Together with reference TRBV15 and TRBJ1-2, the CDR3 gives the full variable domain: DAMVIQNPRYQVTQFGKPVTLSCSQTLNHNVMYWYQQKSSQAPKLLFHYYDKDFNNEADTPDNFQSRRPNTSFCFLDIRSPGLGDTAMYLCATTIDSNYGYTFGSGTRLTVV.

The CDR3 bases are TGTGCCAGCAGCTTGGCCGAAGCTTTCTTT. Protein: CASSLAEAFF. V gene TRBV7-9 combines with J gene TRBJ1-1; D gene unclear. Trimming pared 3 bases from V and 8 bases from J, leaving 4 bases between. The CDR3 runs to 10 residues. From germline, CDR1 is SEHNR and CDR2 FQNEAQ (reference sequence).

J is TRBJ2-1 and V is TRBV6-6; 10 positions agree with TRBD2. The V and J ends lost 6 bases and 8 bases, in that order; junction bases with no gene match: 13. CDR1 MNHNY and CDR2 SVGAGI come from the germline V gene (reference sequence). The CDR3 spans 16 residues. In DNA, the CDR3 is TGTGCCAGCAGCCCCACACTTAGCGGGGGGTTGTATGAGCAGTTCTTC. Translating gives CASSPTLSGGLYEQFF.

This chain connects TRBV11-3 to TRBJ2-7; TRBD1 agrees at 7 bases. With 6 bases clipped from V and 9 bases from J, the junction kept 11 bases outside the gene matches. CDR1 SGHNT and CDR2 YENEEA come from the germline V gene. The CDR3 has 13 amino acids. This CDR3 reads CASRLTGQGRQYF. CDR3 DNA sequence: TGTGCCAGCAGACTGACAGGGCAAGGGAGGCAGTACTTC.

This sequence joins TRBV12-5 and TRBJ2-7, with D uncertain. V was trimmed by 0 bases and J by 0 bases, leaving 9 bases between them. The CDR3 is 15 residues long. Germline V CDR1 and CDR2: LGHNT, FRNRAP. The CDR3 DNA follows: TGTGCTAGTGGTTTGGTAAAAACGGTCTCCTACGAGCAGTACTTC. Its protein is CASGLVKTVSYEQYF.

The chain has TRBV5-1 and TRBJ2-7, with 10 bases matching TRBD2. Germline trimming cut 3 bases from V and 2 bases from J; bases unmatched to any gene: 14. CDR1 and CDR2 from the germline V gene are SGHRS and YFSETQ. This CDR3 spans 18 amino acids. The CDR3 here is CASSSGGASGGPTYEQYF. DNA for the CDR3: TGCGCCAGCAGCTCCGGAGGGGCTAGCGGGGGCCCCACCTACGAGCAGTACTTC.

The V call is TRBV6-5, the J call TRBJ1-2, with a weak D call TRBD1 (5 bases). With 8 bases removed from V and 8 bases from J, the gap between germline ends came to 15 bases. The CDR3 is 12 amino acids. CDR1 and CDR2 from the germline V gene are MNHEY and SVGAGI. CDR3 residues: CASRAGVLGYTF. Written as DNA, the CDR3 is TGTGCCAGCCGGGCGGGGGTATTAGGCTACACCTTC.

The chain carries TRBV27 and TRBJ2-5; no reliable D call. Matching the DNA end better, TRBJ2-7 makes the J call doubtful. Germline V lookup: CDR1 MNHEY, CDR2 SMNVEV (reference sequence). CDR3 length: 15 amino acids. The CDR3: CASSPRHVVSHEQYF. In nucleotides, the CDR3 is TGTGCCAGCAGTCCCCGCCATGTGGTTAGCCACGAGCAGTACTTC.

This chain uses TRBV7-3 with TRBJ1-2; 9 bases fit TRBD1. CDR3 size: 13 residues. Germline trimming cut 4 bases from V and 8 bases from J; bases unmatched to any gene: 5. Germline V gene sequence: CDR1 SGHTA, CDR2 FQGTGA. The CDR3 reads CASSYRGLGGYTF. CDR3 sequence (DNA): TGTGCCAGCAGCTACAGGGGGCTTGGGGGCTACACCTTC.

The rearrangement links TRBV6-6 to TRBJ1-6; possibly TRBD1 for D (5 bases). CDR1 MNHNY and CDR2 SVGAGI come from the germline V gene (reference sequence). The CDR3 loop spans 15 amino acids. V lost 6 bases and J 7 bases, leaving 16 bases between the germline ends. The CDR3 reads CASSAPDGGNSPLHF. In DNA, the CDR3 is TGTGCCAGCAGCGCCCCAGACGGGGGAAATTCACCCCTCCACTTT.

This chain connects TRBV7-2 to TRBJ1-1; D is undetermined. The V and J ends lost 7 bases and 4 bases respectively, with 13 bases between them. Per the germline V gene, CDR1 is SGHTA and CDR2 is FQGNSA. The CDR3 totals 13 residues. CDR3 amino acids: CASTITRGTEAFF. The CDR3 DNA sequence: TGTGCCAGCACCATCACGCGGGGCACTGAAGCTTTCTTT.

The chain has TRBV7-9 and TRBJ2-3, with D perhaps matching TRBD1 (5 bases). The CDR3 contains 13 residues. Trimming removed 5 bases from V and 1 base from J, with 7 bases in between. From germline, CDR1 is SEHNR and CDR2 FQNEAQ (reference sequence). The CDR3 nucleotides read TGTGCCAGCAGCGCGACAGGCACAGATACGCAGTATTTT. This codes for CASSATGTDTQYF.

The genes are TRBV13 and TRBJ1-6, with a tentative D call TRBD1 (6 bases). Germline CDR1 reads PRHDT; CDR2 reads FYEKMQ (reference sequence). The V end was cut by 5 bases, the J end by 5 bases, with 13 bases between. This CDR3 comprises 15 residues. In nucleotides, the CDR3 is TGTGCCAGCAGCCTCTGGACAGAGCATAATTCACCCCTCCACTTT. Translated, it gives CASSLWTEHNSPLHF.

This clone has just a few counts. The genes are TRBV5-4 and TRBJ2-5, with TRBD2 matching 10 bases. Germline V gene lookup returns CDR1 SGHNT and CDR2 YYREEE (reference sequence). The CDR3 spans 16 residues. V lost 1 base to trimming and J lost 2 bases; unmatched junction nucleotides: 5. CDR3 bases: TGTGCCAGCAGCTTGCGGAGCGGGGGGGGTCAAGAGACCCAGTACTTC. Protein: CASSLRSGGGQETQYF.

The rearrangement links TRBV5-6 to TRBJ2-7, with D tentatively TRBD1 (6 bases). CDR3 size: 19 residues. Germline V gives CDR1 SGHDT, CDR2 YYEEEE. V was shortened by 1 base and J by 4 bases, with 27 bases between the two germline ends. For the CDR3, the DNA is TGTGCCAGCAGCTTGTTTAATTTACTCGGACAGACCTTTCAGTACGAGCAGTACTTC. Its protein product is CASSLFNLLGQTFQYEQYF.

Of note for this clone: An end of the junction differs from the germline gene, which may be a read error. This chain links TRBV7-9 with TRBJ1-2; 7 bases align to TRBD1. This CDR3 has 16 amino acids. Germline values: CDR1 SEHNR, CDR2 FQNEAQ (reference sequence). The CDR3 DNA sequence: TGTTCCAGCAGTAGAGCGTTAGGGGGCAATAACTATGGCTACACCTTC. Amino acid sequence: CSSSRALGGNNYGYTF.

The chain is built from TRBV6-5 and TRBJ2-1; tentative D call: TRBD2 (5 bases). Trimming cost V 7 bases and J 8 bases, with 21 bases left between them. Germline V CDR1 and CDR2: MNHEY, SVGAGI. The CDR3 totals 15 residues. The CDR3 reads CASTSFVASGDEQFF. In DNA, the CDR3 is TGTGCCAGCACTAGCTTTGTTGCCAGTGGTGATGAGCAGTTCTTC.

The chain has TRBV11-2 and TRBJ2-3, with 9 bases lining up with TRBD2. This CDR3 is 18 amino acids long. Germline V gene sequence: CDR1 SGHAT, CDR2 FQNNGV. J lost 2 bases, V lost 0 bases, and 9 bases had no gene match. In DNA, the CDR3 is TGTGCCAGCAGCTTAGACGTAGCGGGGGTAACACTCACAGATACGCAGTATTTT. It specifies CASSLDVAGVTLTDTQYF.

A few counts support this clone. This chain connects TRBV7-2 to TRBJ1-5; 7 bases fit TRBD1. Germline V gene data show CDR1 as SGHTA and CDR2 as FQGNSA. This CDR3 region has 15 residues. V dropped 2 bases and J dropped 6; count of bases not matched to a gene: 7. Here the CDR3 DNA reads TGTGCCAGCAGCTTATCCGACAGGGTGGCTCAGCCCCAGCATTTT. As protein: CASSLSDRVAQPQHF.

This chain links TRBV19 with TRBJ1-1; 8 bases match TRBD1. The V and J ends lost 6 bases and 1 base, in that order; junction bases with no gene match: 4. Germline CDR1 is LNHDA and CDR2 is SQIVND (reference sequence). This CDR3 is built from 14 residues. In DNA form, the CDR3 reads TGTGCCAGTAGCTCCGGGACAGGGAACACTGAAGCTTTCTTT. This sequence encodes CASSSGTGNTEAFF.

The rearrangement uses TRBV7-2 and TRBJ2-2, with TRBD2 identical over 10 bases. The CDR3 loop spans 17 amino acids. Germline-derived CDR1 and CDR2 are SGHTA and FQGNSA. The ends lost 1 base at V and 7 bases at J; junction bases unmatched: 9. Here the CDR3 DNA reads TGTGCCAGCAGCTTAGTAGGGGCTAGCGGGGGAATCGGGGAGCTGTTTTTT. This encodes CASSLVGASGGIGELFF.

The chain couples TRBV5-1 to TRBJ2-3; 9 bases map to TRBD1. Losses at the gene ends were 4 bases for V and 2 bases for J; bases not matched to a gene: 11. CDR3 length: 17 residues. Germline V gene data show CDR1 as SGHRS and CDR2 as YFSETQ. The CDR3 spells CASSRFSTGGHTDTQYF. CDR3 bases: TGCGCCAGCAGCCGTTTTTCTACAGGGGGCCACACAGATACGCAGTATTTT.

The chain carries TRBV11-2 and TRBJ2-7; 11 bases agree with TRBD1. V shed 2 bases, J shed 3 bases, and the junction held 9 bases outside the gene matches. The CDR3 extends over 17 amino acids. CDR1 is SGHAT and CDR2 is FQNNGV in the germline V gene. CDR3 protein: CASSLYGKGTGGYEQYF. CDR3 sequence (DNA): TGTGCCAGCAGCTTATATGGGAAAGGGACAGGGGGCTACGAGCAGTACTTC.

The chain combines TRBV10-3 with TRBJ2-5; D possibly corresponds to TRBD1 (7 bases). The DNA end is more similar to TRBJ2-7, so the J call may be wrong. CDR3 length: 14 amino acids. Per the germline V gene, CDR1 is ENHRY and CDR2 is SYGVKD. The CDR3 nucleotides read TGTGCCATCAGTGAGTCCAGGGGGGATTACGAGCAGTACTTC. It is translated as CAISESRGDYEQYF.

The rearrangement uses TRBV19 and TRBJ2-7; 9 bases line up with TRBD2. Germline V lookup: CDR1 LNHDA, CDR2 SQIVND (reference sequence). This CDR3 has 15 amino acids. The V gene end was trimmed by 3 bases and the J gene end by 0 bases; junction bases not matched to a gene: 3. The CDR3 protein is CASSIGSGSSYEQYF. CDR3 sequence (DNA): TGTGCCAGTAGTATCGGTAGCGGGAGCTCCTACGAGCAGTACTTC.

The chain is built from TRBV5-1 and TRBJ1-1; perhaps TRBD1 as D (5 bases). V was trimmed by 4 bases and J by 3 bases, leaving 16 bases between them. This CDR3 is 15 amino acids long. Germline V lookup: CDR1 SGHRS, CDR2 YFSETQ. CDR3 residues: CASSPDTAEHTEAFF. The CDR3 DNA sequence: TGCGCCAGCAGCCCGGACACGGCGGAGCACACTGAAGCTTTCTTT.

A remark on this clone: Germline and junction disagree at one end, which may indicate a read error. The chain has TRBV10-3 and TRBJ2-3; 7 positions agree with TRBD2. There are 17 residues in the CDR3. The V gene's germline CDR1 is ENHRY and CDR2 SYGVKD. Written as DNA, the CDR3 is TGTGCCAGCAGTTCCCGGGTATACGCGGGGGGCACAGATACGCAGTATTTT. This translates into CASSSRVYAGGTDTQYF.

V usage is TRBV5-4 and J usage is TRBJ2-1; TRBD2 agrees at 9 bases. The ends lost 0 bases at V and 6 bases at J; junction bases unmatched: 7. CDR1 SGHNT and CDR2 YYREEE come from the germline V gene (reference sequence). The CDR3 loop spans 16 amino acids. The CDR3: CASSLVGTSSSNEQFF. The CDR3 nucleotides are TGTGCCAGCAGCTTGGTCGGGACTAGCTCAAGCAATGAGCAGTTCTTC.

V usage is TRBV20-1 and J usage is TRBJ2-5; no reliable D call. This CDR3 has 10 amino acids. CDR1 and CDR2 from the germline V gene are DFQATT and SNEGSKA (reference sequence). With 3 bases removed from V and 4 bases from J, the gap between germline ends came to 3 bases. The CDR3 DNA reads as TGCAGTGCTAGCGGAGAGACCCAGTACTTC. It is translated as CSASGETQYF.

The chain has TRBV6-5 and TRBJ1-4; 9 nucleotides agree with TRBD1. CDR3 size: 13 residues. The germline gives CDR1 MNHEY, CDR2 SVGAGI. J gave up 10 bases and V 8 bases, and 8 bases lay outside the gene matches. The CDR3 here is CASRRDREGKLFF. In DNA form, the CDR3 reads TGTGCCAGCCGCCGGGACAGGGAGGGAAAACTGTTTTTT.